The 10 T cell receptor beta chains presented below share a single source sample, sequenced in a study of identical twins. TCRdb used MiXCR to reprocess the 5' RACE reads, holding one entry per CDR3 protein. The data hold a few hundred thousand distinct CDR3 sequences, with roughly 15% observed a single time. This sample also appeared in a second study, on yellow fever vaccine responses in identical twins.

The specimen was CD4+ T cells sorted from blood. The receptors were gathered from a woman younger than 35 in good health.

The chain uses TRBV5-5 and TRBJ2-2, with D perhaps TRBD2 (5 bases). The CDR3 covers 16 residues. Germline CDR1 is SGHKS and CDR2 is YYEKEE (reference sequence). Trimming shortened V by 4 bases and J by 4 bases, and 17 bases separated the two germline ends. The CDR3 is CASSMGAWTITGELFF. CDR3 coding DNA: TGTGCCAGCAGCATGGGAGCTTGGACGATCACCGGGGAGCTGTTTTTT.

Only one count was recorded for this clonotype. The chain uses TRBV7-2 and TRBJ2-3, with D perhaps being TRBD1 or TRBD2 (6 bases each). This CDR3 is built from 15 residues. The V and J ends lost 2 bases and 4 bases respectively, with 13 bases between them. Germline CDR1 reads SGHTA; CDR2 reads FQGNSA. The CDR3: CASSLLGGGADTQYF. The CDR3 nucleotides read TGTGCCAGCAGCTTACTGGGGGGCGGGGCAGATACGCAGTATTTT.

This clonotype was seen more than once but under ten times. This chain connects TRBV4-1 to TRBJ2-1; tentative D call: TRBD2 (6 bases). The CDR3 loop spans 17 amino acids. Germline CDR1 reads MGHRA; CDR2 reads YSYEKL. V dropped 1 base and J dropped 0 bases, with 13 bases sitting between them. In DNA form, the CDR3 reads TGCGCCAGCAGCCAAGGGAGGGCTAGGAGCTCCTACAATGAGCAGTTCTTC. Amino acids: CASSQGRARSSYNEQFF.

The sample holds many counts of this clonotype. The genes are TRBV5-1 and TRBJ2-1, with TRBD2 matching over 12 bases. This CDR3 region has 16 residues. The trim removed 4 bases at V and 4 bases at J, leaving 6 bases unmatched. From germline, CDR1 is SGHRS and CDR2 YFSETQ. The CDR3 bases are TGCGCCAGCAGCCCTAGCGGGGGGGCTATATACAATGAGCAGTTCTTC. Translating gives CASSPSGGAIYNEQFF.

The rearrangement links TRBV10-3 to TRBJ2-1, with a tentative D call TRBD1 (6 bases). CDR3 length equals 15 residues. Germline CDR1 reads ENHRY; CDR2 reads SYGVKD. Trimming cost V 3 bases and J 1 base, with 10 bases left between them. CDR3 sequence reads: CAISDQGQSYNEQFF. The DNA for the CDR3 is TGTGCCATCAGTGACCAGGGACAATCCTACAATGAGCAGTTCTTC.

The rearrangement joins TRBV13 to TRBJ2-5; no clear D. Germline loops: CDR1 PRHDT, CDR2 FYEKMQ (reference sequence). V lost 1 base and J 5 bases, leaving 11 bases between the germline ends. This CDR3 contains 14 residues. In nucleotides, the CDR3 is TGTGCCAGCAGCTTAGACCCCCGAAGGGAGACCCAGTACTTC. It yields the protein CASSLDPRRETQYF.

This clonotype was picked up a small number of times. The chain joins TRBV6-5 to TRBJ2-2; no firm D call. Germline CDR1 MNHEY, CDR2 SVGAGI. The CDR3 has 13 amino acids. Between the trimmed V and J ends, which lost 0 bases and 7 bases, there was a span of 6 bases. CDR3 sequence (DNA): TGTGCCAGCAGTTACTCTCGTAGCGGGGAGCTGTTTTTT. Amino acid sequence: CASSYSRSGELFF.

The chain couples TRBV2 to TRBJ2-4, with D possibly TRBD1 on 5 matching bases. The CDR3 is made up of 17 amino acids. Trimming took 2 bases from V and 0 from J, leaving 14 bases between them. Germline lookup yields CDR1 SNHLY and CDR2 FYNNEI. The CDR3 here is CASSEMSAGIAKNIQYF. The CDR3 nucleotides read TGTGCCAGCAGTGAAATGTCTGCAGGGATAGCCAAAAACATTCAGTACTTC.

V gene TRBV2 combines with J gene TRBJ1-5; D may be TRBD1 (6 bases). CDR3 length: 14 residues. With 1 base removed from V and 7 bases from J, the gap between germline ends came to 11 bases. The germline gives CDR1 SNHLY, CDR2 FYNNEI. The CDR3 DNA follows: TGTGCCAGCAGTGAAGGGGCTCAGGGGCAGCCCCAGCATTTT. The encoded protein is CASSEGAQGQPQHF.

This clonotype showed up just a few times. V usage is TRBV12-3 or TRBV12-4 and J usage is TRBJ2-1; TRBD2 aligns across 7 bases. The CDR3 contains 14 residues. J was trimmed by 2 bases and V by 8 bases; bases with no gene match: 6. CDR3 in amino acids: CASVVTSPYNEQFF. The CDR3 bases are TGTGCCAGCGTCGTGACTAGCCCCTACAATGAGCAGTTCTTC.